The next 12 T cell receptor beta chains were all read from a single sample in a study of cytotoxic CD8 clonotypes in ibrutinib-treated CLL. Some clones are missing from TCRdb's copy, which holds only in-frame ones; the method was immunoSEQ multiplex PCR. The sample contains 150,000 to 200,000 clones, approximately 91% of which appear only once. The specimen comprised PBMCs, sampled at disease progression, from a patient treated with ibrutinib. These receptors all come from a human donor with chronic lymphocytic leukemia.

The rearrangement uses TRBV9 and TRBJ1-1; TRBD1 aligns across 7 bases. There are 15 residues in the CDR3. Germline CDR1 reads SGDLS; CDR2 reads YYNGEE. With V trimmed by 4 bases and J by 5 bases, 11 bases remained unmatched. The CDR3 here is CASSPRQGSGTEAFF. The CDR3 nucleotides read TGTGCCAGCAGCCCACGACAGGGTAGTGGAACTGAAGCTTTCTTT.

Here the CDR3 reads CASSYGLVKHEQYF. The CDR3 DNA sequence: TGTGCCAGCAGTTACGGACTAGTAAAGCACGAGCAGTACTTC. The chain carries TRBV6-6 and TRBJ2-7; 7 nucleotides agree with TRBD2. Germline CDR1 is MNHNY and CDR2 is SVGAGI (reference sequence). There are 14 residues in the CDR3. J was trimmed by 5 bases and V by 2 bases; bases with no gene match: 6.

This clone has only a few counts. This chain links TRBV27 with TRBJ1-5, with a possible D match to TRBD1 (5 bases). Per germline, CDR1 MNHEY and CDR2 SMNVEV (reference sequence). The CDR3 extends over 15 amino acids. V was trimmed by 8 bases and J by 3 bases, leaving 17 bases between them. The CDR3 region has the DNA TGTGCCAGCCGCCACGGGGCAGCCCTCAATCAGCCCCAGCATTTT. This gives the protein CASRHGAALNQPQHF.

The chain combines TRBV11-2 with TRBJ2-5; 8 bases match TRBD1. Germline CDR1 is SGHAT and CDR2 is FQNNGV. CDR3 length equals 15 residues. V gave up 1 base and J gave up 2 bases; unmatched junction bases: 3. The CDR3 protein is CASSLVGQVQETQYF. In DNA, the CDR3 is TGTGCCAGCAGCTTAGTGGGACAGGTACAAGAGACCCAGTACTTC.

This rearrangement joins TRBV6-1 to TRBJ1-4; D not resolved. The V gene lost 1 base and the J gene lost 4 bases, with 10 bases spanning the gap. The CDR3 loop spans 15 amino acids. The germline gives CDR1 MNHNS, CDR2 SASEGT. CDR3 region: CASSEEAVYNEKLFF. CDR3 sequence (DNA): TGTGCCAGCAGTGAAGAGGCCGTCTATAATGAAAAACTGTTTTTT.

This chain uses TRBV4-1 with TRBJ1-1; D not certain. V lost 1 base and J lost 6, with 12 bases in between. Germline V gene data show CDR1 as MGHRA and CDR2 as YSYEKL. The CDR3 is made up of 14 amino acids. CDR3 region: CASSQVRELSEAFF. CDR3 in DNA: TGCGCCAGCAGCCAAGTAAGGGAACTCTCTGAAGCTTTCTTT.

The chain couples TRBV7-2 to TRBJ2-3; 7 nucleotides line up with TRBD2. Germline values: CDR1 SGHTA, CDR2 FQGNSA. The V segment lost 8 bases and the J segment 5 bases; nucleotides outside the gene matches: 13. This CDR3 contains 15 residues. The chain's CDR3 is CASAGKAAGEDTQYF. CDR3 DNA sequence: TGTGCCAGCGCTGGGAAGGCGGCGGGAGAAGATACGCAGTATTTT.

This chain links TRBV19 with TRBJ1-5; 7 positions agree with TRBD1. The germline gives CDR1 LNHDA, CDR2 SQIVND (reference sequence). CDR3 length: 14 amino acids. The V gene end was trimmed by 6 bases and the J gene end by 5 bases; junction bases not matched to a gene: 7. This CDR3 is CASRSGRGDQPQHF. CDR3 DNA: TGTGCCAGTAGATCGGGCAGGGGGGATCAGCCCCAGCATTTT.

The chain employs TRBV6-1 and TRBJ2-7; unclear D gene. The CDR3 contains 11 residues. Trimming removed 5 bases from V and 3 bases from J, with 5 bases in between. The V gene's germline CDR1 is MNHNS and CDR2 SASEGT. The CDR3 bases are TGTGCCAGCAGTTCGATCTACGAGCAGTACTTC. Translated: CASSSIYEQYF.

Remarks on this clone: It is unclear where the CDR3 begins or ends on the DNA, so no DNA is shown, and the CDR3 is as TCRdb lists it. V is TRBV28 and J is TRBJ1-5; whether TRBD1, the table's D call, matches the DNA was not checked. The CDR3 length is 20 residues, termini included. Germline V gene lookup returns CDR1 MDHEN and CDR2 SYDVKM. The CDR3 loop reads CASTVVSFLWDRGYNQPQHF.

This clone was picked up one time. The chain has TRBV19 and TRBJ1-2; D gene uncertain. V lost 2 bases, J lost 4 bases, and 17 bases lay in between. The CDR3 contains 16 residues. Germline V CDR1 and CDR2: LNHDA, SQIVND (reference sequence). The CDR3 DNA is TGTGCCAGTAGTATAAGGCTTGTTTCCGGCAGCTATGGCTACACCTTC. It translates to CASSIRLVSGSYGYTF.

The chain recombines TRBV11-2 with TRBJ1-2; no firm D call. Germline CDR1 reads SGHAT; CDR2 reads FQNNGV. This CDR3 contains 14 residues. The V gene lost 1 base and the J gene lost 8 bases, with 14 bases spanning the gap. The CDR3 loop reads CASSLARQVEGYTF. For the CDR3, the DNA is TGTGCCAGCAGCTTAGCAAGGCAGGTCGAGGGCTACACCTTC.